This is a list of T cell receptor beta chains from one sample in a study of blood T cell repertoires in COVID-19. Sequencing was performed with immunoSEQ multiplex PCR; in TCRdb, only in-frame clones are kept and a portion is missing. The data contain around 200,000 clones, approximately 83% of them singletons. The specimen was peripheral blood. These receptors were collected from a human donor with acute or convalescent COVID-19. The donor label of this sample is uncertain. The CDR3 runs from the conserved cysteine through the conserved F or W. A D gene is named only where the DNA matches it firmly. Clone size is not always given. Where it is, it says once, few, many or a class for expanded clones.

d_call	clone_size	v_call	j_call	cdr3_aa	cdr3_nt
TRBD1	few	TRBV11-2	TRBJ1-6	CASSLTGGNNSPLHF	TGTGCCAGCAGCTTAACAGGGGGAAATAATTCACCCCTCCACTTT
TRBD1	once	TRBV5-1	TRBJ2-3	CASSPWTGADTQYF	TGCGCCAGCAGCCCCTGGACAGGGGCAGATACGCAGTATTTT
TRBD1	.	TRBV6-5	TRBJ2-1	CASQTGGAFNEQFF	TGTGCCAGCCAGACAGGGGGAGCATTCAATGAGCAGTTCTTC
.	.	TRBV27	TRBJ2-7	CASSLSRTGGPYEQYF	TGTGCCAGCAGTTTATCGCGTACCGGCGGCCCCTACGAGCAGTACTTC
TRBD1	.	TRBV3-1/TRBV3-2	TRBJ1-1	CASSQEGTAMNTEAFF	TGTGCCAGCAGCCAAGAAGGGACAGCCATGAACACTGAAGCTTTCTTT
.	few	TRBV7-3	TRBJ2-1	CASSSLSVGDNEQFF	TGTGCCAGCAGCTCCCTTTCGGTCGGGGACAATGAGCAGTTCTTC
TRBD1	once	TRBV11-2	TRBJ2-5	CASSRDSGETQYF	TGTGCCAGCAGCCGGGACAGTGGAGAGACCCAGTACTTC
TRBD2	.	TRBV5-4	TRBJ2-5	CASSLASGRAGRETQYF	TGTGCCAGCAGCTTGGCCAGCGGGAGGGCCGGGCGGGAGACCCAGTACTTC
.	.	TRBV6-5	TRBJ2-1	CASSLVGDEQFF	TGTGCCAGCAGCCTGGTAGGAGATGAGCAGTTCTTC
.	.	TRBV3-1/TRBV3-2	TRBJ2-4	CASSQEGGLAKNIQYF	TGTGCCAGCAGCCAAGAGGGAGGTCTAGCCAAAAACATTCAGTACTTC
TRBD1	.	TRBV5-6	TRBJ1-1	CASSSAGQTLNTEAFF	TGTGCCAGCAGCTCCGCGGGACAGACGTTGAACACTGAAGCTTTCTTT
.	.	TRBV14	TRBJ1-2	CASSSMVISVDGYTF	TGTGCCAGCAGCAGTATGGTTATCTCAGTGGATGGCTACACCTTC
.	.	TRBV14	TRBJ2-3	CASSQDSGQLGLDTQYF	TGTGCCAGCAGCCAAGACTCCGGACAGCTCGGGCTAGATACGCAGTATTTT
TRBD2	once	TRBV15	TRBJ2-1	CATSREMGGRAFLNEQFF	TGTGCCACCAGCAGAGAGATGGGCGGGAGGGCCTTCCTCAATGAGCAGTTCTTC
TRBD2	.	TRBV29-1	TRBJ2-7	CSVHTALGLAGGPGYEQYF	TGCAGCGTCCACACTGCCCTAGGACTAGCGGGAGGGCCGGGCTACGAGCAGTACTTC
.	.	TRBV19	TRBJ1-1	CASSDPGAPEKGTEAFF	TGTGCCAGTAGTGACCCGGGAGCTCCTGAGAAGGGCACTGAAGCTTTCTTT
.	.	TRBV3-1/TRBV3-2	TRBJ1-1	CASSQGFGRVASEAFF	TGTGCCAGCAGCCAAGGGTTCGGGAGGGTGGCATCTGAAGCTTTCTTT
.	once	TRBV9	TRBJ2-7	CASSVDQASYEQYF	TGTGCCAGCAGCGTAGATCAGGCCAGCTACGAGCAGTACTTC
TRBD1	few	TRBV30	TRBJ1-2	CAWSEGQGGYTF	TGTGCCTGGAGTGAAGGACAGGGTGGTTACACCTTC
.	once	TRBV18	TRBJ1-1	CASSNPGLDTEAFF	TGTGCCAGCTCAAACCCGGGTTTGGATACTGAAGCTTTCTTT
.	few	TRBV28	TRBJ1-6	CASSFIASSYNSPLHF	TGTGCCAGCAGTTTCATAGCTAGCTCCTATAATTCACCCCTCCACTTT
TRBD2	.	TRBV30	TRBJ2-3	CAWVAGLGTDTQYF	TGTGCCTGGGTAGCGGGTTTAGGAACAGATACGCAGTATTTT
.	.	TRBV20-1	TRBJ2-6	CSASNPGLIGSGANVLTF	TGCAGTGCTAGTAACCCAGGTTTGATTGGCTCTGGGGCCAACGTCCTGACTTTC
TRBD2	.	TRBV7-7	TRBJ2-5	CASSLGLAETQYF	TGTGCTAGCAGCTTAGGACTAGCGGAGACCCAGTACTTC
TRBD1	.	TRBV6-5	TRBJ1-2	CASSNNRGLVYGYTF	TGTGCCAGCAGTAACAACAGGGGGCTCGTCTATGGCTACACCTTC
.	.	TRBV7-9	TRBJ2-4	CASSRTEVAKNIQYF	TGTGCCAGCAGCCGGACGGAGGTAGCCAAAAACATTCAGTACTTC
.	.	TRBV11-2	TRBJ2-7	CASSPGTQSSYEQYF	TGTGCCAGCAGCCCCGGGACTCAAAGCTCCTACGAGCAGTACTTC
TRBD2	.	TRBV9	TRBJ2-7	CASSALAGTREQYF	TGTGCCAGCAGCGCCCTAGCGGGGACAAGGGAGCAGTACTTC
TRBD2	.	TRBV9	TRBJ2-5	CASSVGASGGGETQYF	TGTGCCAGCAGCGTAGGAGCTAGCGGGGGGGGTGAGACCCAGTACTTC
.	.	TRBV30	TRBJ2-3	CAWSVLAGGTDTQYF	TGTGCCTGGAGTGTACTAGCCGGGGGCACAGATACGCAGTATTTT
TRBD1	.	TRBV12-3/TRBV12-4	TRBJ1-1	CASRRTGNTEAFF	TGTGCCAGCCGCCGGACAGGGAACACTGAAGCTTTCTTT
.	.	TRBV29-1	TRBJ1-2	CSVVLTQITGGYGYTF	TGCAGCGTTGTTTTAACCCAAATCACAGGAGGGTATGGCTACACCTTC
.	.	TRBV20-1	TRBJ2-3	CSASGLQTDTQYF	TGCAGTGCTAGTGGGCTGCAAACAGATACGCAGTATTTT
.	.	TRBV5-1	TRBJ1-5	CASSLGAYSNQPQHF	TGCGCCAGCAGCTTGGGGGCGTATAGCAATCAGCCCCAGCATTTT
TRBD1	.	TRBV15	TRBJ1-5	CATSQERDRPIYSNQPQHF	TGTGCCACCAGCCAAGAAAGGGACAGGCCTATTTATAGCAATCAGCCCCAGCATTTT
.	.	TRBV6-5	TRBJ2-2	CASAGNRVGELFF	TGTGCCAGCGCCGGGAATAGAGTCGGGGAGCTGTTTTTT
.	.	TRBV5-1	TRBJ1-3	CASSLGPQYSGNTIYF	TGCGCCAGCAGCTTGGGCCCACAGTACTCTGGAAACACCATATATTTT
TRBD1	.	TRBV6-2/TRBV6-3	TRBJ2-7	CASSYSGAGGWDEQYF	TGTGCCAGCAGTTACTCCGGAGCAGGGGGTTGGGACGAGCAGTACTTC
.	.	TRBV7-2	TRBJ2-3	CASSLGRAPNTQYF	TGTGCCAGCAGCTTAGGGCGGGCCCCGAATACGCAGTATTTT
.	.	TRBV5-1	TRBJ2-7	CASSLEQFSYEQYF	TGCGCCAGCAGCTTGGAACAGTTCTCCTACGAGCAGTACTTC
.	.	TRBV6-5	TRBJ1-5	CASSSDIGGPQHF	TGTGCCAGCAGTTCAGACATCGGTGGGCCCCAGCATTTT
.	.	TRBV7-2	TRBJ1-5	CASNREKTVPNQPQHF	TGTGCCAGCAACCGGGAGAAGACAGTACCCAATCAGCCCCAGCATTTT
TRBD2	.	TRBV3-1/TRBV3-2	TRBJ2-3	CASSQELWDSGATSTDTQYF	TGTGCCAGCAGCCAAGAACTTTGGGATAGCGGGGCAACTAGCACAGATACGCAGTATTTT
.	.	TRBV11-3	TRBJ2-7	CASSLLGAGEQYF	TGTGCCAGCAGCCTCCTCGGTGCCGGGGAGCAGTACTTC
TRBD2	.	TRBV18	TRBJ2-5	CASSRGTSGGQETQYF	TGTGCCAGCTCACGGGGCACTAGCGGGGGCCAAGAGACCCAGTACTTC
.	few	TRBV7-9	TRBJ1-2	CASGRDYGYTF	TGTGCCAGCGGGAGGGACTATGGCTACACCTTC
TRBD2	.	TRBV7-2	TRBJ2-1	CASSLRLAGIYNEQFF	TGTGCCAGCAGCTTAAGGCTAGCGGGGATATACAATGAGCAGTTCTTC
.	.	TRBV3-1/TRBV3-2	TRBJ1-3	CASSQGRGVGNTIYF	TGTGCCAGCAGCCAAGGCAGGGGAGTTGGAAACACCATATATTTT
.	.	TRBV11-2	TRBJ1-3	CASSPRPGNTIYF	TGTGCCAGCAGCCCGAGACCGGGGAACACCATATATTTT